The T cell receptor beta chain described here comes from a study of healthy donors' naive CD4 and CD8 T cells (dated by TCRdb to between 2014 and 2017). Concerning the study at large: Donors were chosen to span three age groups (20-25, 40-50 and 60-70 years, over 5 each), with mean age about 44 and half female. The TCR alpha libraries followed the same workflow as the beta chain, except for a newly designed primer set that covered all functional IMGT alpha gene variants. Rearranged TCR alpha and beta chains from naive CD4+ and CD8+ T cells were sequenced in the study to test how TCR variation relates to lineage commitment. Peripheral blood mononuclear cells were obtained from 18 unrelated, healthy individuals. Donors were HLA-typed by sequencing at HLA-A, -B, -C, -DRB1, -DQB1 and -DPB1 using the SBTexcellerator protocol, an ABI3130xl analyzer and SBTengine software. Points the paper makes about the study in general: About 13% of the variance in CD4/CD8 propensity appeared to be explained jointly by V genes, J genes and CDR3 charge, in a largely additive manner. Naive CD4+ and CD8+ cells reportedly showed biased usage of most V and J gene segments, and this bias was consistent across donors and independent of HLA genotype. The study did not directly address whether homeostatic proliferation of naive T cells might have biased the repertoire. Because alpha and beta chains were sequenced in bulk and could not be paired, the effects of the two chains in combination were not assessed. In both chains, CD4+ lineage was associated with a positively charged CDR3, and CD8+ lineage was associated with a negatively charged CDR3.

Trimming removed 2 bases from V and 0 bases from J, leaving 6 bases between the germline ends. The CDR3 has 14 amino acids, counting the end cysteine and phenylalanine. The only DNA kept is the CDR3, 42 bases in frame from the first base. Looking up the germline V gene yields CDR1 KGHSH and CDR2 LQKENI. Cells with a CD4+CD8-CD45RO-CD45RA+ profile were isolated by FACS and defined as naive CD4+ T cells, and those with a CD8+CD4-CD45RA+CD27bright profile were defined as naive CD8+ T cells. The antibodies used for sorting targeted CD4 (RPA-T4), CD8 (SK1), CD27 (O323), CD45RA (HI100) and CD45RO (UCHL1). In its sample, this clonotype was seen a few times. It has no known antigen specificity. Base qualities are not provided; no much larger clone lies one nucleotide away. This sample was sequenced with a 454 GS FLX Titanium. A previously published linear amplification protocol was used to build the TCR libraries, starting from roughly 500 ng of total RNA. The Roche/454 Genome Sequencer with Titanium chemistry was used for sequencing. The study's own analysis went as follows. A total of 78,498 rearranged TCR alpha transcripts were sequenced from several of the healthy donors. Unique TCR clonotypes were defined by the CDR3 junction under IMGT nomenclature, and duplicate transcripts were removed. In R 2.13.0, logistic regression modeled CD4 versus CD8 status on V and J genes, adjusting for donor effects, with Bonferroni correction for multiple testing. TCRdb took the public reads, trimmed them with fastp at Q25, ran MiXCR for clone calling and kept in-frame beta chains. Here each entry gathers all rows of one CDR3 protein and keeps the most common genes and DNA. These V and J calls derive from TCRdb rather than the authors' analysis. The sample includes 180,000 or so distinct CDR3 sequences, with over 60% observed a single time. Roughly 2.4% of the sample is taken by the ten largest.

The chain uses TRBV18 and TRBJ2-3, with no confidently assigned D gene. The source of this sequence is a pool of human donors in good health; the sample pools cells from several healthy donors. The material sequenced was naive CD4+ and CD8+ T cells sorted from blood, pooled from several donors. Read against the paper, the sample's cell subset or site label means: FACS-sorted naive CD4+ (CD45RO-CD45RA+) and naive CD8+ (CD45RA+CD27bright) T cells. This receptor has the CDR3 CASSPGSSTDTQYF. In nucleotides, the sequence is TGTGCCAGCTCACCAGGATCGAGCACAGATACGCAGTATTTT.